The 7 T cell receptor beta chains below all came from one sample that was sequenced in a study of CD8 T cells in Susac syndrome. Reverse transcription of about 0.5 to 1 ug RNA used random hexamers. In TCRdb, the immunoSEQ multiplex PCR reads were re-called with MiXCR into one record per CDR3 protein. Of approximately 120,000 distinct CDR3 sequences listed, about 94% were seen once; the top ten hold 0.21%. Sequenced material: CD8+ T cells from PBMCs. The receptor source for this set is a human donor with Susac syndrome.

This chain joins TRBV30 and TRBJ2-7; D remains unclear. V was trimmed by 2 bases and J by 2 bases, leaving 10 bases between them. The CDR3 extends over 13 amino acids. From germline, CDR1 is GTSNPN and CDR2 SVGIG (reference sequence). In DNA form, the CDR3 reads TGTGCCTGGAGTCCCCCGGCGGCCTACGAGCAGTACTTC. This encodes CAWSPPAAYEQYF.

This rearrangement joins TRBV6-5 to TRBJ1-1, with D unresolved. The CDR3 loop spans 13 amino acids. CDR1 and CDR2 from the germline V gene are MNHEY and SVGAGI. V lost 2 bases and J 1 base, leaving 5 bases between the germline ends. CDR3 residues: CASSYTTNTEAFF. The CDR3 DNA is TGTGCCAGCAGTTACACGACGAACACTGAAGCTTTCTTT.

The chain is built from TRBV30 and TRBJ2-3; TRBD2 is a possible D gene (6 bases). This CDR3 comprises 13 residues. V lost 4 bases to trimming and J lost 0 bases, with 8 bases between them. Germline V gene sequence: CDR1 GTSNPN, CDR2 SVGIG (reference sequence). In DNA form, the CDR3 reads TGTGCCTGGAATGCGGGGAGCACAGATACGCAGTATTTT. This translates into CAWNAGSTDTQYF.

The chain recombines TRBV20-1 with TRBJ2-5; TRBD2 matches 14 bases. CDR1 DFQATT and CDR2 SNEGSKA come from the germline V gene (reference sequence). CDR3 size: 16 residues. V was pared by 0 bases and J by 5 bases, with 5 bases of the junction left unmatched. Here the CDR3 DNA reads TGCAGTGCTAGAGATGGGACTAGCGGGAGTGGGGAGACCCAGTACTTC. Translating it yields CSARDGTSGSGETQYF.

The chain uses TRBV28 and TRBJ2-5; D may be TRBD1 (5 bases). CDR1 MDHEN and CDR2 SYDVKM come from the germline V gene. The CDR3 covers 14 residues. V dropped 4 bases and J dropped 1 base, with 10 bases sitting between them. The CDR3 sequence: CASSSLDSQETQYF. The CDR3 bases are TGTGCCAGCAGTTCACTCGACAGCCAAGAGACCCAGTACTTC.

The chain has TRBV7-3 and TRBJ2-7; TRBD1 matches 7 bases. The CDR3 is 15 amino acids. Per the germline V gene, CDR1 is SGHTA and CDR2 is FQGTGA. The ends lost 5 bases at V and 5 bases at J; junction bases unmatched: 12. The CDR3 region has the DNA TGTGCCAGCAGCCCCCGTCAGGGGGTGATGGACGAGCAGTACTTC. Protein: CASSPRQGVMDEQYF.

The J gene is TRBJ1-4, the V gene TRBV7-9; a possible D gene is TRBD1 (6 bases). The ends were cut back, 5 bases at V and 8 bases at J, with 15 bases in the middle. There are 14 residues in the CDR3. Germline values: CDR1 SEHNR, CDR2 FQNEAQ (reference sequence). In DNA, the CDR3 is TGTGCCAGCAGCGGCTCCGGGGGCGGGGAAAAACTGTTTTTT. The encoded protein is CASSGSGGGEKLFF.